This T cell receptor beta chain was found in a study of T-cell reconstitution after alpha-beta-depleted transplantation in children. The study, taken as a whole, reports: There were reportedly several hundred expanded graft clones from which alpha-beta T cells came about two months after transplant. Surviving recipient cells, namely T cells and thymic progenitors, were the source of high day-60 TCRbeta diversity in some patients. Newly made T cells mostly supplied T-cell counts and diversity one year after transplant.

A remark on this clonotype: The antigen remains unidentified.

The CDR3 extends over 13 amino acids. In germline, CDR1 is SQVTM, CDR2 ANQGSEA. Trimming pared 7 bases from V and 0 bases from J, leaving 13 bases between. Unique molecular identifiers featured in how the TCRbeta library was prepared. TCRdb independently ran MiXCR on the PCR reads; one entry per CDR3 protein. The table lists a few hundred thousand distinct CDR3 sequences, roughly 26% of them singletons. The sequencing here drew on PBMCs, taken before TCRalphabeta/CD19-depleted stem cell transplant. J is TRBJ2-7 and V is TRBV29-1, with D possibly matching TRBD2 (6 bases). The sequence derives from a girl aged 2-10 years with Fanconi anemia, due to receive a stem cell transplant. In DNA form, the CDR3 reads TGCAGCGCAAAGGACGGGAGCTCCTACGAGCAGTACTTC. Amino acid sequence: CSAKDGSSYEQYF.